Below, 10 T cell receptor beta chains from the same sample are listed, as sequenced in a study of T-cell memory formation after mild COVID-19. Each CDR3 protein is one row after TCRdb ran MiXCR on the 5' RACE reads. The table shows roughly 340,000 distinct CDR3 sequences, with 20% occurring only once. The sequenced sample was PBMCs or a T cell subset sorted from them (not recorded which). These receptors originate from a man aged 18 to 29 who had mild COVID-19 (a few samples of this study predate the infection). Cell type and time point are not known.

This clonotype was counted a few times. The CDR3 is CASSRIGGSYGYTF. As DNA, the CDR3 is TGTGCCAGCAGCCGAATAGGGGGGAGCTATGGCTACACCTTC. V and J are TRBV7-2 and TRBJ1-2, with TRBD1 as a possible D gene (6 bases). The CDR3 runs 14 residues. Per germline, CDR1 SGHTA and CDR2 FQGNSA. The V gene lost 5 bases and the J gene lost 4 bases, with 14 bases spanning the gap.

The V and J genes are TRBV2 and TRBJ2-3, with a weak D call TRBD2 (7 bases). The CDR3 has 13 residues. Germline V lookup: CDR1 SNHLY, CDR2 FYNNEI. Trimming removed 7 bases at V and 1 base at J, with 9 bases between. For the CDR3, the DNA is TGTGCCAGCACCGGGGGGCGCACAGATACGCAGTATTTT. Protein sequence: CASTGGRTDTQYF.

The DNA of the CDR3 is TGTGCCAGCAGCTTCTCAATGGAGACCCAGTACTTC. Amino acids: CASSFSMETQYF. This sequence joins TRBV6-2 or TRBV6-3 and TRBJ2-5; D is unresolved. The CDR3 runs 12 residues. Trimming shortened V by 6 bases and J by 5 bases, and 10 bases separated the two germline ends. Germline loops: CDR1 MNHEY, CDR2 SVGEGT.

This clonotype was recorded a few times. The gene calls are TRBV10-3 and TRBJ1-4; maybe TRBD1 (5 bases). Per germline, CDR1 ENHRY and CDR2 SYGVKD. The CDR3 spans 14 residues. V was cut by 6 bases and J by 1 base, with 9 bases left in between. CDR3 residues: CAIRPGGTNEKLFF. CDR3 DNA: TGTGCCATCAGACCTGGGGGAACTAATGAAAAACTGTTTTTT.

This clonotype was counted only a few times. The chain combines TRBV20-1 with TRBJ1-1, with D tentatively TRBD1 (6 bases). The CDR3 contains 14 residues. V was cut by 6 bases and J by 3 bases, with 17 bases left in between. CDR1 is DFQATT and CDR2 is SNEGSKA in the germline V gene (reference sequence). CDR3 in amino acids: CSARPTGWDTEAFF. CDR3 bases: TGCAGTGCCCGCCCGACAGGCTGGGACACTGAAGCTTTCTTT.

J is TRBJ1-1 and V is TRBV6-5, with 11 bases matching TRBD1. V gave up 11 bases and J gave up 5 bases; unmatched junction bases: 10. The germline CDR1 and CDR2 sequences are MNHEY and SVGAGI. The CDR3 is 14 amino acids. CDR3 sequence reads: CAVRDRGIGTEAFF. DNA for the CDR3: TGTGCCGTCAGGGACAGGGGGATAGGAACTGAAGCTTTCTTT.

The genes are TRBV5-1 and TRBJ1-2; 9 bases fit TRBD1. The J segment lost 5 bases and the V segment lost 4 bases, leaving 6 bases of the junction unmatched. The CDR3 is 14 residues long. Germline V CDR1 and CDR2: SGHRS, YFSETQ. The CDR3 nucleotides read TGCGCCAGCAGCGGGGGACAGGGCGGTTATGGCTACACCTTC. This translates into CASSGGQGGYGYTF.

V gene TRBV6-5 combines with J gene TRBJ1-5; TRBD1 matches 9 bases. V lost 4 bases to trimming and J lost 9 bases; unmatched junction nucleotides: 10. The germline V gene encodes CDR1 MNHEY and CDR2 SVGAGI. The CDR3 runs 15 residues. The CDR3 bases are TGTGCCAGCAGTTTTGGGACAGGGAAGGCTTGGCCCCAGCATTTT. Residues: CASSFGTGKAWPQHF.

This clonotype was counted only a few times. This chain connects TRBV5-1 to TRBJ1-1; D is ambiguous. The CDR3 covers 14 residues. Trimming took off 0 bases at V and 3 bases at J, with 9 bases between the two ends. Germline CDR1 reads SGHRS; CDR2 reads YFSETQ. In nucleotides, the CDR3 is TGCGCCAGCAGCTTGGAGTATCGGGACACTGAAGCTTTCTTT. Its protein is CASSLEYRDTEAFF.

The table lists this clonotype with a few counts. The chain recombines TRBV24-1 with TRBJ2-1; TRBD1 aligns across 7 bases. The CDR3 spans 14 residues. Looked up from germline, CDR1 is KGHDR and CDR2 is SFDVKD. The junction had 12 bases not matched to a gene; V was cut back by 7 bases and J by 10 bases. CDR3 bases: TGTGCCACCAGCGAGACAGGGAATCAACGCGAGCAGTTCTTC. It translates to CATSETGNQREQFF.